This TCR beta chain was recorded in a study of T cells in Graves' hyperthyroidism and ophthalmopathy. Amplification targeted TCR beta CDR3 regions from RNA transcripts. The HTBI primer set was used in a first-round RT-PCR of the TCR CDR3. One entry per CDR3 protein, called by TCRdb with MiXCR from the multiplex PCR reads. The data contain 500,000 to 650,000 distinct CDR3 sequences, 13% to 15% of them singletons. This clonotype was counted many times. Germline V gives CDR1 SGHTA, CDR2 FQGNSA. V lost 3 bases and J 2 bases, leaving 8 bases between the germline ends. The CDR3 sequence is 14 residues long. Sequencing was done on a sample of blood. The origin of this receptor is a woman in her fifties or sixties with Graves' ophthalmopathy. V gene TRBV7-2 combines with J gene TRBJ1-3; D ambiguous. DNA for the CDR3: TGTGCCAGCAGCTTGACCCCGACTGGAAACACCATATATTTT. Its protein is CASSLTPTGNTIYF.